The 8 T cell receptor beta chains presented below share a single source sample, sequenced in a study of regulatory T cells in long-lasting Graves disease (dated by TCRdb to the early 2020s). The library was built by means of multiplex PCR. Instrument used: Illumina HiSeq 4000. TCR beta libraries were built with iRepertoire HTBI primers and Arm-PCR amplification of CDR3 regions. TCRdb reworked the public reads: Q25 trimming with fastp, MiXCR clone assembly, productive beta chains retained. Rows matching on CDR3 protein sequence are summarized as one entry with the most common DNA and genes. The sample profile shows some 370,000 distinct CDR3 sequences; 12% of them were found once. Of the sample, approximately 20% falls within the top ten clones. According to the study, the label for this sample's time point signals: newly diagnosed GD, antithyroid drugs for less than 3 months. For both TCR sequencing and RNA sequencing, RNA was extracted from PBMCs in TRIzol.

These records were also assigned to another study, of T cells in Graves' hyperthyroidism and ophthalmopathy.

Specimen: peripheral blood mononuclear cells (PBMCs), collected at new diagnosis, from a patient treated with antithyroid drugs. The receptor source for this set is a woman aged 18-29 years with Graves disease. Donor details come from another sample of the same person, matched by shared clones.

The chain has TRBV4-1 and TRBJ1-1; D might be TRBD1 (5 bases). Germline CDR1 MGHRA, CDR2 YSYEKL. The CDR3 covers 13 residues. V was trimmed by 10 bases and J by 2 bases, leaving 14 bases between them. The CDR3 sequence: CATSAGRNTEAFF. CDR3 DNA sequence: TGCGCCACTTCGGCAGGGCGAAACACTGAAGCTTTCTTT.

This clonotype was seen at least ten times. The CDR3 region is CASSLSGLAGGGETQYF. The CDR3 nucleotides are TGTGCCAGCAGTTTATCGGGACTAGCGGGAGGCGGAGAGACCCAGTACTTC. The chain carries TRBV28 and TRBJ2-5, with 15 bases identical to TRBD2. V shed 1 base, J shed 4 bases, and the junction held 4 bases outside the gene matches. Germline loops: CDR1 MDHEN, CDR2 SYDVKM. CDR3 size: 17 residues.

This rearrangement joins TRBV11-2 to TRBJ2-6, with D possibly being TRBD2 (7 bases). CDR3 size: 19 residues. Trimming left V 5 bases short and J 0 bases short, with 20 bases between. Germline-derived CDR1 and CDR2 are SGHAT and FQNNGV. The CDR3 loop reads CASSLSAGALSSGANVLTF. The CDR3 DNA reads as TGTGCCAGCAGCCTCAGTGCGGGGGCGCTTAGCTCTGGGGCCAACGTCCTGACTTTC.

V and J are TRBV14 and TRBJ1-2, with no clear D. The germline V and J ends were trimmed by 3 bases and 3 bases, with 8 bases remaining between them. This CDR3 comprises 13 residues. The germline CDR1 and CDR2 sequences are SGHDN and FVKESK. The CDR3 DNA reads TGTGCCAGCAGCCAGGGTCCTTACTATGGCTACACCTTC. Amino acid sequence: CASSQGPYYGYTF.

This clonotype has at least ten counts. The chain has TRBV6-2 or TRBV6-3 and TRBJ2-1; 10 nucleotides align to TRBD2. The germline V gene encodes CDR1 MNHEY and CDR2 SVGEGT. V shed 4 bases, J shed 9 bases, and the junction held 12 bases outside the gene matches. CDR3 length: 16 amino acids. The CDR3 sequence: CASSFTSGGAGVEQFF. In DNA form, the CDR3 reads TGTGCCAGCAGTTTTACCAGCGGGGGGGCCGGTGTTGAGCAGTTCTTC.

CDR3 amino acids: CASSIWGGQGFTEAFF. CDR3 nucleotides: TGTGCCAGCAGTATTTGGGGGGGACAGGGGTTCACTGAAGCTTTCTTT. The V gene is TRBV7-2, the J gene TRBJ1-1, with 10 bases aligning to TRBD1. The V segment lost 6 bases and the J segment 4 bases; nucleotides outside the gene matches: 11. Germline lookup yields CDR1 SGHTA and CDR2 FQGNSA. The CDR3 consists of 16 residues.

This clonotype was recorded at least ten times. The V call is TRBV27, the J call TRBJ2-5; D may correspond to TRBD1 or TRBD2 (7 bases each). The CDR3 has 15 residues. The germline gives CDR1 MNHEY, CDR2 SMNVEV (reference sequence). V was shortened by 0 bases and J by 5 bases, with 13 bases between the two germline ends. CDR3 DNA: TGTGCCAGCAGTTTATCGCGCAGGGGGGGGGAGACCCAGTACTTC. Protein product: CASSLSRRGGETQYF.

This clonotype appeared a few times. The chain carries TRBV20-1 and TRBJ2-7; 10 bases align to TRBD1. Germline CDR1 and CDR2: DFQATT and SNEGSKA (reference sequence). The CDR3 is 12 amino acids. CDR3 bases: TGCAGCCTCGACAGGGGGCACTACGAGCAGTACTTC. Translation: CSLDRGHYEQYF.